The following is a TCR beta chain sequence with its context. The protocol was immunoSEQ multiplex PCR, while the TCRdb copy is restricted to in-frame clones and leaves out a portion. The table records nearly 60,000 clones, more than 70% of them present only once. This sample was included in a study of blood T cell repertoires in COVID-19. Study background: The cDNA or gDNA used as material had been derived from T cells, B-cell-depleted T cells, or PBMCs.

The V segment lost 2 bases and the J segment 2 bases; nucleotides outside the gene matches: 0. The CDR3 runs 14 residues. Germline CDR1 reads MRHNA; CDR2 reads SNTAGT. The chain combines TRBV6-4 with TRBJ2-3, with TRBD2 matching 8 bases. The sequenced sample was peripheral blood. This TCR came from a man aged 40-50 years with active COVID-19. This chain's CDR3 is CASSDGLATDTQYF. The CDR3 DNA reads TGTGCCAGCAGTGACGGACTAGCCACAGATACGCAGTATTTT.